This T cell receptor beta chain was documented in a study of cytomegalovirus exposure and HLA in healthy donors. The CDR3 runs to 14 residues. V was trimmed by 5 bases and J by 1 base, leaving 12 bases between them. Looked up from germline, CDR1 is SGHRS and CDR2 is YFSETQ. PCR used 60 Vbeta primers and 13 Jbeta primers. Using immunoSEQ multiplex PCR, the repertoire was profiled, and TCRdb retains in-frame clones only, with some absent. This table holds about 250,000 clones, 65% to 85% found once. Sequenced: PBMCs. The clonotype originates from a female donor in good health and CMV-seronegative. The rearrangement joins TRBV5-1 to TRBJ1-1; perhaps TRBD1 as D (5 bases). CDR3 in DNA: TGCGCCAGCAGTCAGGGTGGAAAGAACACTGAAGCTTTCTTT. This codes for CASSQGGKNTEAFF.